Below, 32 T cell receptor beta chains from the same sample are listed, as sequenced in a study of cytomegalovirus exposure and HLA in healthy donors. The PCR contained 60 Vbeta and 13 Jbeta primers. Only in-frame clones appear in the TCRdb table, and some are missing; sequencing was by immunoSEQ multiplex PCR. The repertoire consists of under 150,000 clones, with roughly 80% occurring once and the leading ten covering 2.5%. The specimen sequenced was PBMCs. The source of these receptors is a boy aged 2 to 9 in good health and CMV-seronegative.

The chain employs TRBV7-6 and TRBJ1-6; D ambiguous. The V end was cut by 4 bases, the J end by 9 bases, with 13 bases between. The CDR3 covers 14 residues. CDR1 and CDR2 (germline): SGHVS, FNYEAQ. The CDR3 region has the DNA TGTGCCAGCAGCTCCGGCGGGTTGGGTTCACCCCTCCACTTT. Translating it yields CASSSGGLGSPLHF.

The sample holds a few counts of this clone. The chain has TRBV7-2 and TRBJ2-3, with 7 bases fitting TRBD2. In germline, CDR1 is SGHTA, CDR2 FQGNSA. The CDR3 sequence is 14 residues long. With V trimmed by 5 bases and J by 5 bases, 7 bases remained unmatched. The CDR3 region is CASSPRPSGDTQYF. Here the CDR3 DNA reads TGTGCCAGCAGCCCCCGTCCTAGCGGAGATACGCAGTATTTT.

The chain is built from TRBV5-1 and TRBJ2-7; TRBD1 aligns across 7 bases. CDR1 SGHRS and CDR2 YFSETQ come from the germline V gene. The CDR3 extends over 16 amino acids. The ends lost 3 bases at V and 2 bases at J; junction bases unmatched: 11. CDR3 sequence reads: CASSSIGTVSAYEQYF. Here the CDR3 DNA reads TGCGCCAGCAGCTCAATAGGGACAGTCTCCGCCTACGAGCAGTACTTC.

The chain uses TRBV18 and TRBJ2-3; no clear D gene. CDR3 length: 13 amino acids. Germline V gene data show CDR1 as KGHSH and CDR2 as LQKENI. V lost 5 bases and J lost 4, with 10 bases in between. The CDR3 nucleotides are TGTGCCAGCTCATCCGAAGCCTCAGATACGCAGTATTTT. Residues: CASSSEASDTQYF.

This sequence joins TRBV5-1 and TRBJ2-1; TRBD2 agrees at 12 bases. This CDR3 comprises 17 residues. V lost 4 bases and J lost 6; bases outside the gene matches: 11. Germline V CDR1 and CDR2: SGHRS, YFSETQ. CDR3 amino acids: CASSPAPSGRAFNEQFF. In DNA, the CDR3 is TGCGCCAGCAGCCCGGCCCCTAGCGGGAGGGCCTTCAATGAGCAGTTCTTC.

The V and J genes are TRBV7-3 and TRBJ2-1, with D perhaps matching TRBD1 (6 bases). V was cut by 10 bases and J by 6 bases, with 19 bases left in between. Looked up from germline, CDR1 is SGHTA and CDR2 is FQGTGA. The CDR3 contains 14 residues. Here the CDR3 DNA reads TGTGCCAAAGGACAGAGACTTTATAGCAATGAGCAGTTCTTC. Its protein is CAKGQRLYSNEQFF.

The V gene is TRBV28, the J gene TRBJ2-7; TRBD1 agrees at 9 bases. The CDR3 is 15 amino acids. Germline lookup yields CDR1 MDHEN and CDR2 SYDVKM. With 2 bases clipped from V and 3 bases from J, the junction kept 5 bases outside the gene matches. Written as DNA, the CDR3 is TGTGCCAGCAGTTTACCGGGACAGGGTGTCTACGAGCAGTACTTC. It yields the protein CASSLPGQGVYEQYF.

The CDR3 region is CASRHRVGVNEKLFF. CDR3 DNA sequence: TGTGCCAGTAGACACCGGGTAGGGGTTAATGAAAAACTGTTTTTT. J is TRBJ1-4 and V is TRBV19, with D possibly matching TRBD1 (5 bases). Per germline, CDR1 LNHDA and CDR2 SQIVND (reference sequence). V lost 6 bases and J lost 4, with 15 bases in between. This CDR3 contains 15 residues.

This sequence joins TRBV5-1 and TRBJ2-7, with 10 bases fitting TRBD1. Germline assignment: CDR1 SGHRS and CDR2 YFSETQ. The CDR3 spans 14 residues. V lost 2 bases to trimming and J lost 5 bases; unmatched junction nucleotides: 4. The CDR3 loop reads CASSFGDRGDEQYF. DNA for the CDR3: TGCGCCAGCAGCTTCGGGGACAGGGGAGACGAGCAGTACTTC.

The chain links TRBV27 to TRBJ2-2, with 7 bases aligning to TRBD2. The CDR3 is 15 amino acids. Trimming removed 10 bases from V and 1 base from J; junction bases left unmatched: 9. CDR1 is MNHEY, CDR2 SMNVEV, per germline (reference sequence). The CDR3 DNA is TGTGCCACGCGGGAGACAGCACTGAACACCGGGGAGCTGTTTTTT. It yields the protein CATRETALNTGELFF.

This chain uses TRBV5-1 with TRBJ2-7; 7 bases map to TRBD2. V trimming: 4 bases; J trimming: 0 bases; junction bases outside the gene matches: 4. Germline V gene lookup returns CDR1 SGHRS and CDR2 YFSETQ. The CDR3 length is 14 residues. The CDR3 DNA sequence: TGCGCCAGCAGCCGGCGGGGGAACTCCTACGAGCAGTACTTC. It codes for CASSRRGNSYEQYF. Looking up the rest from reference TRBV5-1 and TRBJ2-7 gives the full variable domain: KAGVTQTPRYLIKTRGQQVTLSCSPISGHRSVSWYQQTPGQGLQFLFEYFSETQRNKGNFPGRFSGRQFSNSRSEMNVSTLELGDSALYLCASSRRGNSYEQYFGPGTRLTVT.

The CDR3 nucleotides are TGTGCCACCAGCAAGACGAGGGTGGACTATGGCTACACCTTC. Its translation is CATSKTRVDYGYTF. The chain has TRBV15 and TRBJ1-2; D is unresolved. Trimming removed 4 bases at V and 3 bases at J, with 12 bases between. Germline V gene data show CDR1 as LNHNV and CDR2 as YYDKDF (reference sequence). This CDR3 is 14 amino acids long.

This chain links TRBV2 with TRBJ1-2; possibly TRBD1 for D (5 bases). Germline CDR1 is SNHLY and CDR2 is FYNNEI. Deletions cut 7 bases from V and 4 bases from J, with 16 bases between. CDR3 length: 14 amino acids. CDR3 sequence (DNA): TGTGCCAGCACCAAAGGGCGGGGCGTCTATGGCTACACCTTC. Translating it yields CASTKGRGVYGYTF.

This clone was detected only once. V and J are TRBV11-2 and TRBJ2-3; the D gene is possibly TRBD2 (6 bases). Germline V CDR1 and CDR2: SGHAT, FQNNGV. The V gene lost 5 bases and the J gene lost 2 bases, with 11 bases spanning the gap. This CDR3 spans 14 amino acids. The chain's CDR3 is CASSQGTATDTQYF. CDR3 DNA: TGTGCCAGCAGCCAAGGGACTGCCACAGATACGCAGTATTTT.

V and J are TRBV18 and TRBJ1-2; TRBD1 aligns across 8 bases. Germline V gives CDR1 KGHSH, CDR2 LQKENI. Losses at the gene ends were 3 bases for V and 5 bases for J; bases not matched to a gene: 8. This CDR3 comprises 15 residues. DNA of the CDR3: TGTGCCAGCTCACCCCAACAGGGGGAGACATATGGCTACACCTTC. It codes for CASSPQQGETYGYTF.

The chain links TRBV14 to TRBJ1-1; D is unclear. The CDR3 has 13 amino acids. Trimming stripped 5 bases from V and 1 base from J, with 8 bases between. The germline V gene encodes CDR1 SGHDN and CDR2 FVKESK. The CDR3 bases are TGTGCCAGCAGCATTTCCAGGAACACTGAAGCTTTCTTT. Its protein is CASSISRNTEAFF.

This sequence joins TRBV19 and TRBJ1-1; possibly TRBD1 for D (5 bases). The CDR3 runs 14 residues. Germline CDR1 reads LNHDA; CDR2 reads SQIVND (reference sequence). The V and J ends lost 7 bases and 1 base respectively, with 13 bases between them. For the CDR3, the DNA is TGTGCCAGTAACCAGGGAACAAAGAACACTGAAGCTTTCTTT. It specifies CASNQGTKNTEAFF.

This sequence joins TRBV5-6 and TRBJ2-1, with TRBD2 identical over 15 bases. V shed 4 bases and J 7 bases; nucleotides not matched to a gene: 3. In germline, CDR1 is SGHDT, CDR2 YYEEEE. The CDR3 is 15 residues long. The CDR3 DNA sequence: TGTGCCAGCAGCATGGGACTAGCGGGAGGTAATGAGCAGTTCTTC. As protein: CASSMGLAGGNEQFF.

V usage is TRBV7-9 and J usage is TRBJ2-6; perhaps TRBD1 as D (5 bases). With 4 bases removed from V and 0 bases from J, the gap between germline ends came to 10 bases. The CDR3 is made up of 16 amino acids. Germline V gene data show CDR1 as SEHNR and CDR2 as FQNEAQ (reference sequence). CDR3 region: CASSSSGASGANVLTF. The CDR3 nucleotides are TGTGCCAGCAGCTCGAGTGGGGCCTCTGGGGCCAACGTCCTGACTTTC.

V gene TRBV18 combines with J gene TRBJ1-5; D possibly corresponds to TRBD1 (6 bases). Germline lookup yields CDR1 KGHSH and CDR2 LQKENI. V gave up 1 base and J gave up 5 bases, with 21 bases separating them. CDR3 size: 18 residues. The CDR3: CASSPQSSLQGGDQPQHF. Written as DNA, the CDR3 is TGTGCCAGCTCACCACAGTCGAGTTTACAGGGAGGGGATCAGCCCCAGCATTTT.

The chain combines TRBV7-9 with TRBJ1-1; TRBD1 agrees at 9 bases. CDR1 and CDR2 (germline): SEHNR, FQNEAQ (reference sequence). CDR3 length: 18 amino acids. The trim removed 1 base at V and 6 bases at J, leaving 15 bases unmatched. In DNA, the CDR3 is TGTGCCAGCAGCTTAGGAAAGCGACAGGGGGTTAGGTCTGCTGAAGCTTTCTTT. Translation: CASSLGKRQGVRSAEAFF. Based on the CDR3 plus reference TRBV7-9 and TRBJ1-1, the full variable domain is DTGVSQNPRHKITKRGQNVTFRCDPISEHNRLYWYRQTLGQGPEFLTYFQNEAQLEKSRLLSDRFSAERPKGSFSTLEIQRTEQGDSAMYLCASSLGKRQGVRSAEAFFGQGTRLTVV.

As for this clone: Other DNA sequences in the same sample also yield this CDR3. This rearrangement joins TRBV19 to TRBJ2-7; D perhaps matches TRBD2 (6 bases). The V gene's germline CDR1 is LNHDA and CDR2 SQIVND (reference sequence). Trimming shortened V by 4 bases and J by 3 bases, and 10 bases separated the two germline ends. The CDR3 is 13 amino acids. CDR3 loop: CASSNRGLYEQYF. In DNA form, the CDR3 reads TGTGCCAGTAGTAATCGGGGACTCTACGAGCAGTACTTC.

This clone is a singleton in its sample. V is TRBV2 and J is TRBJ2-5; TRBD1 might be the D (6 bases). Trimming took off 0 bases at V and 7 bases at J, with 18 bases between the two ends. The V gene's germline CDR1 is SNHLY and CDR2 FYNNEI. CDR3 size: 16 residues. CDR3 DNA: TGTGCCAGCAGTGAAGCTCAAATGACAGGCTCCCCGACCCAGTACTTC. It encodes CASSEAQMTGSPTQYF.

The rearrangement uses TRBV27 and TRBJ1-2, with 10 bases matching TRBD1. This CDR3 is built from 18 residues. The junction had 14 bases not matched to a gene; V was cut back by 5 bases and J by 2 bases. The germline gives CDR1 MNHEY, CDR2 SMNVEV (reference sequence). CDR3 in amino acids: CASSIGPFDRGQNYGYTF. As DNA, the CDR3 is TGTGCCAGCAGTATTGGTCCCTTCGACAGGGGGCAGAACTATGGCTACACCTTC.

The chain links TRBV4-3 to TRBJ1-5; weak D call: TRBD1 (6 bases). V lost 0 bases and J 1 base, leaving 22 bases between the germline ends. CDR1 is LGHNA, CDR2 YSLEER, per germline. The CDR3 has 20 amino acids. CDR3 DNA: TGCGCCAGCAGCCAAGAAGTAGCAGGGGTTTCGCGCTGGAGCAATCAGCCCCAGCATTTT. Translation: CASSQEVAGVSRWSNQPQHF.

The rearrangement uses TRBV27 and TRBJ2-7, with D possibly TRBD2 on 6 matching bases. Germline V gene sequence: CDR1 MNHEY, CDR2 SMNVEV (reference sequence). The CDR3 covers 13 residues. V was pared by 8 bases and J by 0 bases, with 11 bases between. The CDR3 sequence: CASAGRTSYEQYF. CDR3 sequence (DNA): TGTGCCAGCGCGGGGCGGACCTCCTACGAGCAGTACTTC.

The chain couples TRBV7-2 to TRBJ1-4; D may be TRBD1 (5 bases). Per germline, CDR1 SGHTA and CDR2 FQGNSA. The CDR3 is 14 residues long. V was shortened by 3 bases and J by 8 bases, with 13 bases between the two germline ends. The CDR3 loop reads CASSLGQGFEKLFF. Here the CDR3 DNA reads TGTGCCAGCAGCTTGGGCCAGGGTTTCGAAAAACTGTTTTTT.

The V and J genes are TRBV7-6 and TRBJ2-1, with 7 positions matching TRBD1. V was clipped by 3 bases and J by 5 bases; unmatched bases: 7. CDR1 and CDR2 (germline): SGHVS, FNYEAQ. CDR3 size: 15 residues. In DNA, the CDR3 is TGTGCCAGCAGCTTGGCCCCGGGACAGCACAATGAGCAGTTCTTC. Protein product: CASSLAPGQHNEQFF. Using reference TRBV7-6 and TRBJ2-1 for the parts outside the CDR3, the full variable domain is GAGVSQSPRYKVTKRGQDVALRCDPISGHVSLYWYRQALGQGPEFLTYFNYEAQQDKSGLPNDRFSAERPEGSISTLTIQRTEQRDSAMYRCASSLAPGQHNEQFFGPGTRLTVL.

This clone was recorded a few times. The rearrangement links TRBV30 to TRBJ2-2; D may be TRBD1 (6 bases). The CDR3 has 13 residues. Trimming left V 2 bases short and J 7 bases short, with 11 bases between. Looked up from germline, CDR1 is GTSNPN and CDR2 is SVGIG (reference sequence). This CDR3 is CAWSLQGYGELFF. The CDR3 region has the DNA TGTGCCTGGAGTCTTCAGGGGTACGGGGAGCTGTTTTTT.

V usage is TRBV10-3 and J usage is TRBJ1-5; D gene uncertain. Germline V gene data show CDR1 as ENHRY and CDR2 as SYGVKD. The CDR3 runs to 14 residues. V shed 4 bases and J shed 0 bases, with 7 bases lying between them. The CDR3 region is CAISGAGSNQPQHF. In DNA form, the CDR3 reads TGTGCCATCAGTGGGGCGGGTAGCAATCAGCCCCAGCATTTT.

The chain carries TRBV7-9 and TRBJ2-7, with D maybe TRBD1 (6 bases). The germline CDR1 and CDR2 sequences are SEHNR and FQNEAQ (reference sequence). V lost 4 bases and J 0 bases, leaving 13 bases between the germline ends. The CDR3 runs 15 residues. CDR3 in amino acids: CASSSSYRVSYEQYF. The CDR3 coding sequence is TGTGCCAGCAGCTCATCATACAGGGTCTCCTACGAGCAGTACTTC.

The rearrangement joins TRBV11-3 to TRBJ2-1, with 7 bases fitting TRBD1. The CDR3 consists of 16 residues. V lost 0 bases, J lost 3 bases, and 5 bases stayed unmatched. Germline V gene data show CDR1 as SGHNT and CDR2 as YENEEA. The chain's CDR3 is CASSLDSGTVYNEQFF. In DNA, the CDR3 is TGTGCCAGCAGCTTAGACAGTGGGACAGTCTACAATGAGCAGTTCTTC.